This TCR beta chain was recorded in a study of cytomegalovirus exposure and HLA in healthy donors. Study in general: Unique TCRs numbering some 80 million, obtained from HLA-typed donors, made up an early data release. Study results and limitations: Later work found most CMV-associated TCR beta chains apparently HLA-restricted.

PCR was performed using 60 Vbeta and 13 Jbeta primers. TCRdb keeps only in-frame clones here, not all; method: immunoSEQ multiplex PCR. Of 85,000 to 120,000 clones listed, about three fifths were seen once; the top ten hold about 4.9%. Germline V gene lookup returns CDR1 LNHDA and CDR2 SQIVND (reference sequence). This CDR3 is 17 amino acids long. Losses at the gene ends were 7 bases for V and 5 bases for J; bases not matched to a gene: 9. About this clone: Its antigen is not identified.

The sequence derives from a human donor in good health. The chain has TRBV19 and TRBJ2-2, with 14 nucleotides matching TRBD2. Sequenced sample: PBMCs. The CDR3 DNA follows: TGTGCCAGTAAAGAGGAGGGACTAGCGGGAGTTACCGGGGAGCTGTTTTTT. Its translation is CASKEEGLAGVTGELFF.